The following is a T cell receptor (beta chain) sequence with its context. Its antigen is unidentified. Germline assignment: CDR1 SGHRS and CDR2 YFSETQ. This CDR3 comprises 14 residues. V gave up 0 bases and J gave up 9 bases, with 15 bases separating them. Investigators reverse transcribed all isolated RNA, so they sequenced expressed TCRB transcripts. Clones were read by immunoSEQ multiplex PCR, and TCRdb kept only the in-frame ones, dropping some. Of about 300,000 clones listed, approximately 8% were seen once; the top ten hold more than 0.8%. This sample is drawn from a study of beta chain features in type 1 diabetes. Findings and caveats of the study: Patients and controls would be equally affected if PCR favored shorter templates.

This clonotype was sampled from a woman aged 18-35 years in good health. The material sequenced was central memory CD4+ T cells from blood. The chain joins TRBV5-1 to TRBJ1-2; D is uncertain. CDR3 nucleotides: TGCGCCAGCAGCTTGGTAGTTCCAGCGAATAGCTACACCTTC. Protein sequence: CASSLVVPANSYTF.